The 24 T cell receptor beta chains listed next were all sequenced from one sample in a study of early T cells in non-severe SARS-CoV-2 infection. In TCRdb, the 5' RACE reads were re-called with MiXCR into one record per CDR3 protein. The sample consists of roughly 75,000 distinct CDR3 sequences, 11% of them appearing once. Sequenced input: whole blood. All receptors derive from an adult who was a healthcare worker with PCR-confirmed SARS-CoV-2 infection or an uninfected control (not recorded which).

This rearrangement joins TRBV7-3 to TRBJ2-3; 11 bases are shared with TRBD2. V was pared by 5 bases and J by 4 bases, with 8 bases of the junction left unmatched. The length of the CDR3 is 16 residues. CDR1 is SGHTA, CDR2 FQGTGA, per germline. The CDR3 DNA reads as TGTGCCAGCAGCCCACTGGGTAGCGGGGGGGCAGATACGCAGTATTTT. It specifies CASSPLGSGGADTQYF. The whole variable domain, remainder taken from reference TRBV7-3 and TRBJ2-3, is GAGVSQTPSNKVTEKGKYVELRCDPISGHTALYWYRQSLGQGPEFLIYFQGTGAADDSGLPNDRFFAVRPEGSVSTLKIQRTERGDSAVYLCASSPLGSGGADTQYFGPGTRLTVL.

This clonotype appeared a few times. J is TRBJ2-4 and V is TRBV12-3 or TRBV12-4; D is ambiguous. The CDR3 is 14 residues long. V was shortened by 3 bases and J by 8 bases, with 14 bases between the two germline ends. The CDR3 region has the DNA TGTGCCAGCAGTTTTGGCCCCTCTACGGACATTCAGTACTTC. Encoded protein: CASSFGPSTDIQYF.

In this sample, this clonotype turned up many times. V is TRBV12-3 or TRBV12-4 and J is TRBJ1-2, with no clear D. The CDR3 totals 14 residues. Between the trimmed V and J ends, which lost 3 bases and 1 base, there was a span of 9 bases. The CDR3 sequence: CASSFSGSNYGYTF. CDR3 in DNA: TGTGCCAGCAGTTTTTCGGGAAGTAACTATGGCTACACCTTC.

This chain uses TRBV5-1 with TRBJ1-4, with 12 bases identical to TRBD1. J was trimmed by 6 bases and V by 4 bases; bases with no gene match: 7. Germline CDR1 SGHRS, CDR2 YFSETQ. The CDR3 is 16 amino acids. The CDR3 protein is CASSLGTGGADEKLFF. CDR3 nucleotide sequence: TGCGCCAGCAGCCTAGGGACAGGGGGCGCGGATGAAAAACTGTTTTTT.

This clonotype showed up many times. V usage is TRBV5-4 and J usage is TRBJ2-2; possibly TRBD1 for D (5 bases). CDR3 length equals 14 residues. Trimming pared 4 bases from V and 6 bases from J, leaving 13 bases between. Per germline, CDR1 SGHNT and CDR2 YYREEE (reference sequence). The CDR3 nucleotides are TGTGCCAGCAGCACAAGAGAGACAGCCGGGGAGCTGTTTTTT. Its translation is CASSTRETAGELFF. Full variable domain (rest looked up from reference TRBV5-4 and TRBJ2-2): ETGVTQSPTHLIKTRGQQVTLRCSSQSGHNTVSWYQQALGQGPQFIFQYYREEENGRGNFPPRFSGLQFPNYSSELNVNALELDDSALYLCASSTRETAGELFFGEGSRLTVL.

This clonotype was counted many times. The CDR3: CASSVEQKNSPLHF. The CDR3 DNA reads TGTGCCAGCAGCGTAGAACAGAAGAATTCACCCCTCCACTTT. The chain joins TRBV9 to TRBJ1-6; no clear D gene. The CDR3 consists of 14 residues. The V and J ends lost 0 bases and 7 bases respectively, with 8 bases between them. Germline lookup yields CDR1 SGDLS and CDR2 YYNGEE.

This clonotype was seen many times. The V and J genes are TRBV20-1 and TRBJ1-1; D remains unclear. CDR1 DFQATT and CDR2 SNEGSKA come from the germline V gene (reference sequence). The CDR3 length is 11 residues. V was trimmed by 3 bases and J by 8 bases, leaving 10 bases between them. This CDR3 reads CSARRDVEAFF. Written as DNA, the CDR3 is TGCAGTGCTAGGCGCGACGTAGAAGCTTTCTTT.

V gene TRBV7-2 combines with J gene TRBJ2-7; 7 nucleotides agree with TRBD1. Trimming cost V 5 bases and J 6 bases; bases outside gene matches: 4. This CDR3 is 12 amino acids long. Germline lookup yields CDR1 SGHTA and CDR2 FQGNSA. The CDR3 is CASSPTGAEQYF. The CDR3 DNA sequence: TGTGCCAGCAGCCCAACAGGGGCCGAGCAGTACTTC.

The chain uses TRBV7-9 and TRBJ1-6; weak D call: TRBD1 (5 bases). Germline loops: CDR1 SEHNR, CDR2 FQNEAQ (reference sequence). The ends were cut back, 3 bases at V and 7 bases at J, with 10 bases in the middle. CDR3 size: 14 residues. The chain's CDR3 is CASSLDTGNSPLHF. The CDR3 DNA follows: TGTGCCAGCAGCTTGGACACCGGCAATTCACCCCTCCACTTT.

The chain is built from TRBV10-3 and TRBJ1-5; 7 positions agree with TRBD1. The germline CDR1 and CDR2 sequences are ENHRY and SYGVKD. The length of the CDR3 is 15 residues. Trimming took 1 base from V and 2 from J; bases not matched to a gene: 2. The CDR3: CAISEYGQGNQPQHF. As DNA, the CDR3 is TGTGCCATCAGTGAGTACGGACAGGGCAATCAGCCCCAGCATTTT.

Ten or more counts support this clonotype. This rearrangement joins TRBV5-1 to TRBJ1-3; D is unclear. Trimming took 0 bases from V and 4 from J, leaving 14 bases between them. This CDR3 region has 16 residues. Germline V gene sequence: CDR1 SGHRS, CDR2 YFSETQ. The CDR3 sequence: CASSLEGTPGGNTIYF. The CDR3, as DNA: TGCGCCAGCAGCTTGGAAGGCACACCGGGGGGAAACACCATATATTTT.

The chain is built from TRBV5-5 and TRBJ2-2, with a tentative D call TRBD1 (6 bases). The ends were cut back, 7 bases at V and 5 bases at J, with 21 bases in the middle. The CDR3 length is 16 residues. CDR1 is SGHKS, CDR2 YYEKEE, per germline (reference sequence). Written as DNA, the CDR3 is TGTGCCAGCCGAACCCGGGCGGCAGGGGCGACCGGGGAGCTGTTTTTT. This encodes CASRTRAAGATGELFF. Together with reference TRBV5-5 and TRBJ2-2, the CDR3 gives the full variable domain: DAGVTQSPTHLIKTRGQQVTLRCSPISGHKSVSWYQQVLGQGPQFIFQYYEKEERGRGNFPDRFSARQFPNYSSELNVNALLLGDSALYLCASRTRAAGATGELFFGEGSRLTVL.

The table lists this clonotype with a few counts. The rearrangement links TRBV2 to TRBJ1-6, with D tentatively TRBD1 (6 bases). V lost 6 bases to trimming and J lost 7 bases, with 19 bases between them. CDR3 length: 16 residues. Per germline, CDR1 SNHLY and CDR2 FYNNEI. The CDR3 coding sequence is TGTGCCAGCAGCCTCGGGAGGACAGCACAGAATTCACCCCTCCACTTT. This sequence encodes CASSLGRTAQNSPLHF.

Ten or more counts support this clonotype. The chain joins TRBV19 to TRBJ2-7, with 10 bases identical to TRBD1. The CDR3 has 15 amino acids. V lost 5 bases to trimming and J lost 4 bases; unmatched junction nucleotides: 8. CDR1 is LNHDA, CDR2 SQIVND, per germline (reference sequence). CDR3 sequence reads: CASSPGQGGQYEQYF. For the CDR3, the DNA is TGTGCCAGTAGTCCTGGACAGGGGGGACAATACGAGCAGTACTTC.

The rearrangement joins TRBV11-3 to TRBJ2-2; 8 bases agree with TRBD1. The J segment lost 4 bases and the V segment lost 8 bases, leaving 3 bases of the junction unmatched. Germline V gene sequence: CDR1 SGHNT, CDR2 YENEEA. The CDR3 consists of 13 residues. As DNA, the CDR3 is TGTGCCAGCTGCAGGGGGCTCACCGGGGAGCTGTTTTTT. It yields the protein CASCRGLTGELFF.

The chain uses TRBV7-8 and TRBJ1-2; D uncertain. V gave up 5 bases and J gave up 11 bases, with 24 bases separating them. CDR1 SGHVS and CDR2 FQNEAQ come from the germline V gene. The CDR3 contains 15 residues. The chain's CDR3 is CASSPREEPIVGYTF. The CDR3 DNA reads TGTGCCAGCAGCCCCCGGGAGGAGCCGATTGTGGGGTACACCTTC.

V is TRBV5-1 and J is TRBJ1-2; a possible D gene is TRBD1 (6 bases). The V end was cut by 0 bases, the J end by 4 bases, with 10 bases between. Germline V gene data show CDR1 as SGHRS and CDR2 as YFSETQ. The CDR3 consists of 14 residues. CDR3 amino acids: CASSLVDSSYGYTF. The CDR3 DNA sequence: TGCGCCAGCAGCTTGGTGGACAGTTCCTATGGCTACACCTTC.

This clonotype has a count of ten or more. The chain joins TRBV7-6 to TRBJ1-3, with a weak D call TRBD1 (6 bases). V shed 0 bases and J shed 0 bases, with 9 bases lying between them. CDR3 size: 16 residues. Germline CDR1 SGHVS, CDR2 FNYEAQ. The CDR3 region has the DNA TGTGCCAGCAGCTTAGCCGGGGGCGCCTCTGGAAACACCATATATTTT. This codes for CASSLAGGASGNTIYF.

At least ten counts were recorded for this clonotype. The rearrangement links TRBV15 to TRBJ2-1, with D tentatively TRBD2 (6 bases). V lost 1 base to trimming and J lost 4 bases, with 11 bases between them. The CDR3 consists of 15 residues. Germline CDR1 reads LNHNV; CDR2 reads YYDKDF (reference sequence). In DNA form, the CDR3 reads TGTGCCACCAGCAGAGGTGGAGGGATGTACAATGAGCAGTTCTTC. This sequence encodes CATSRGGGMYNEQFF.

This clonotype has a count of ten or more. The DNA for the CDR3 is TGCAGTGCTAGAGATTGGCCTAGCGGGAGCTACGAGCAGTACTTC. It is translated as CSARDWPSGSYEQYF. The rearrangement joins TRBV20-1 to TRBJ2-7, with TRBD2 matching 10 bases. V shed 0 bases, J shed 3 bases, and the junction held 5 bases outside the gene matches. Germline CDR1 is DFQATT and CDR2 is SNEGSKA (reference sequence). This CDR3 has 15 amino acids.

This clonotype appeared a few times. The V gene is TRBV2, the J gene TRBJ2-5; tentative D call: TRBD1 (5 bases). The CDR3 loop spans 17 amino acids. Germline V lookup: CDR1 SNHLY, CDR2 FYNNEI. V was trimmed by 1 base and J by 7 bases, leaving 22 bases between them. DNA for the CDR3: TGTGCCAGCAGTGAAGGGCCCCAGGGCCCTTTGAAGGGGACCCAGTACTTC. The encoded protein is CASSEGPQGPLKGTQYF.

This clonotype was found many times. The J gene is TRBJ2-7, the V gene TRBV6-2 or TRBV6-3; TRBD2 matches 9 bases. The CDR3 has 14 amino acids. Germline CDR1 and CDR2: MNHEY and SVGEGT. J gave up 5 bases and V 5 bases, and 7 bases lay outside the gene matches. CDR3 sequence (DNA): TGTGCCAGCAGTCCCAGGCGGGGGGGCGACGAGCAGTACTTC. It is translated as CASSPRRGGDEQYF.

This clonotype was counted at least ten times. The genes are TRBV20-1 and TRBJ2-1; D is unresolved. Germline-derived CDR1 and CDR2 are DFQATT and SNEGSKA (reference sequence). With 7 bases removed from V and 7 bases from J, the gap between germline ends came to 8 bases. CDR3 length equals 10 residues. Here the CDR3 DNA reads TGCAGTGTTCAAAGTAATGAGCAGTTCTTC. Its protein is CSVQSNEQFF.

J is TRBJ2-2 and V is TRBV7-2, with D tentatively TRBD1 (5 bases). This CDR3 region has 14 residues. The germline CDR1 and CDR2 sequences are SGHTA and FQGNSA. Between the trimmed V and J ends, which lost 2 bases and 6 bases, there was a span of 10 bases. The CDR3 here is CASSLSQAAGELFF. The CDR3, as DNA: TGTGCCAGCAGCTTATCACAGGCTGCCGGGGAGCTGTTTTTT.